This passage covers 21 T cell receptor beta chains from one sample sequenced in a study of blood T cell repertoires in COVID-19. The data were produced by immunoSEQ multiplex PCR, yet TCRdb's version contains in-frame clones alone and is incomplete. The data show 150,000 or so clones, about 79% seen once. Material for sequencing was PBMCs or T cells enriched from blood (not recorded which). The origin of the receptors is a man between 45 and 60 years old who had recovered from COVID-19.

This clone was found a few times. V and J are TRBV14 and TRBJ1-2, with 7 bases fitting TRBD1. V was clipped by 4 bases and J by 6 bases; unmatched bases: 8. CDR3 length equals 14 residues. Germline CDR1 is SGHDN and CDR2 is FVKESK. CDR3 region: CASSRDRVGDGYTF. The CDR3 DNA reads TGTGCCAGCAGCCGCGACAGGGTTGGGGATGGCTACACCTTC.

This clone was detected a few times. This chain links TRBV19 with TRBJ1-2; unclear D gene. Between the trimmed V and J ends, which lost 3 bases and 8 bases, there was a span of 10 bases. The length of the CDR3 is 12 residues. Germline-derived CDR1 and CDR2 are LNHDA and SQIVND (reference sequence). Here the CDR3 reads CASSIPGLGYTF. CDR3 sequence (DNA): TGTGCCAGTAGTATCCCAGGTCTCGGCTACACCTTC. Based on the CDR3 plus reference TRBV19 and TRBJ1-2, the full variable domain is DGGITQSPKYLFRKEGQNVTLSCEQNLNHDAMYWYRQDPGQGLRLIYYSQIVNDFQKGDIAEGYSVSREKKESFPLTVTSAQKNPTAFYLCASSIPGLGYTFGSGTRLTVV.

This clone came up a few times. The V gene is TRBV9, the J gene TRBJ2-2, with D possibly being TRBD2 (5 bases). The CDR3 spans 15 residues. Per germline, CDR1 SGDLS and CDR2 YYNGEE. Trimming cost V 0 bases and J 4 bases, with 10 bases left between them. The CDR3 region has the DNA TGTGCCAGCAGCGTAGAAGGGAGTAGCACCGGGGAGCTGTTTTTT. It encodes CASSVEGSSTGELFF.

V usage is TRBV4-3 and J usage is TRBJ1-2, with unresolved D. The CDR3 loop spans 13 amino acids. V gave up 0 bases and J gave up 8 bases, with 10 bases separating them. Germline CDR1 and CDR2: LGHNA and YSLEER. The CDR3 region is CASSQDGNKGYTF. CDR3 coding DNA: TGCGCCAGCAGCCAAGATGGCAACAAAGGCTACACCTTC.

V is TRBV5-1 and J is TRBJ1-4, with D maybe TRBD1 (6 bases). Per germline, CDR1 SGHRS and CDR2 YFSETQ. The CDR3 contains 17 residues. V lost 2 bases to trimming and J lost 3 bases, with 17 bases between them. Here the CDR3 reads CASSFGAGVRANEKLFF. CDR3 sequence (DNA): TGCGCCAGCAGCTTCGGGGCAGGGGTACGGGCTAATGAAAAACTGTTTTTT.

A few counts support this clone. The chain carries TRBV5-1 and TRBJ2-7; D might be TRBD1 (5 bases). CDR3 length equals 14 residues. Between the trimmed V and J ends, which lost 3 bases and 7 bases, there was a span of 17 bases. Germline V gene data show CDR1 as SGHRS and CDR2 as YFSETQ. The CDR3 sequence: CASSSTPTALEQYF. The CDR3 DNA sequence: TGCGCCAGCAGCTCCACTCCGACAGCGCTGGAGCAGTACTTC.

The J gene is TRBJ2-1, the V gene TRBV5-1; TRBD1 might be the D (6 bases). Trimming removed 1 base from V and 5 bases from J, with 16 bases in between. CDR3 size: 16 residues. Germline CDR1 is SGHRS and CDR2 is YFSETQ. CDR3 in amino acids: CASSLLQTGAHNEQFF. CDR3 DNA sequence: TGCGCCAGCAGCTTGTTGCAGACAGGTGCCCACAATGAGCAGTTCTTC.

The J gene is TRBJ2-7, the V gene TRBV7-2; the D gene is possibly TRBD2 (5 bases). This CDR3 is 16 amino acids long. With 1 base removed from V and 1 base from J, the gap between germline ends came to 14 bases. Germline-derived CDR1 and CDR2 are SGHTA and FQGNSA. CDR3 DNA: TGTGCCAGCAGCTTAGTTCCAGCGGATTCTTCCTACGAGCAGTACTTC. Its protein is CASSLVPADSSYEQYF.

The genes are TRBV19 and TRBJ1-6, with D possibly matching TRBD1 (5 bases). The V gene's germline CDR1 is LNHDA and CDR2 SQIVND (reference sequence). Trimming stripped 5 bases from V and 10 bases from J, with 18 bases between. The CDR3 extends over 15 amino acids. The CDR3 region is CASSDRPGLVSPLHF. For the CDR3, the DNA is TGTGCCAGTAGTGACCGGCCAGGGTTAGTATCACCCCTCCACTTT.

This clone is a singleton in its sample. V is TRBV15 and J is TRBJ2-7, with 10 bases lining up with TRBD1. V was pared by 1 base and J by 2 bases, with 2 bases of the junction left unmatched. This CDR3 has 15 residues. Germline CDR1 reads LNHNV; CDR2 reads YYDKDF (reference sequence). The DNA for the CDR3 is TGTGCCACCAGCAGAGGTGGGACAGGGGCCTACGAGCAGTACTTC. Amino acid sequence: CATSRGGTGAYEQYF.

V usage is TRBV4-3 and J usage is TRBJ2-5, with a tentative D call TRBD2 (5 bases). Deletions cut 1 base from V and 5 bases from J, with 8 bases between. The CDR3 covers 13 residues. The germline V gene encodes CDR1 LGHNA and CDR2 YSLEER. In DNA, the CDR3 is TGCGCCAGCAGCCAAGCTAGCTTCGAGACCCAGTACTTC. Its translation: CASSQASFETQYF.

The CDR3 sequence: CASSSQGNTEAFF. For the CDR3, the DNA is TGTGCCAGCAGTTCACAGGGTAACACTGAAGCTTTCTTT. The J gene is TRBJ1-1, the V gene TRBV2; a possible D gene is TRBD1 (6 bases). CDR3 length: 13 amino acids. The ends were cut back, 5 bases at V and 2 bases at J, with 9 bases in the middle. CDR1 is SNHLY, CDR2 FYNNEI, per germline.

The chain employs TRBV4-1 and TRBJ2-1; 9 nucleotides line up with TRBD1. CDR1 is MGHRA and CDR2 is YSYEKL in the germline V gene. J lost 5 bases, V lost 1 base, and 3 bases had no gene match. This CDR3 has 15 residues. CDR3 residues: CASSQGGTGHNEQFF. CDR3 in DNA: TGCGCCAGCAGCCAAGGAGGGACAGGGCACAATGAGCAGTTCTTC.

The DNA of the CDR3 is TGTGCCAGCAGCAAGGCGGCAGGGGGCAGTGAAAAACTGTTTTTT. Protein: CASSKAAGGSEKLFF. The genes are TRBV9 and TRBJ1-4; TRBD1 matches at 8 bases. This CDR3 region has 15 residues. Germline CDR1 and CDR2: SGDLS and YYNGEE. After removal of 4 bases from V and 7 bases from J, the junction contained 9 bases not matched to a gene.

This clone was seen only a few times. Different DNA sequences within this sample yield the same CDR3. V is TRBV7-3 and J is TRBJ1-2, with D perhaps TRBD1 (6 bases). The CDR3 covers 14 residues. Germline CDR1 is SGHTA and CDR2 is FQGTGA. Trimming stripped 4 bases from V and 5 bases from J, with 14 bases between. CDR3 residues: CASSSPGQGYGYTF. In nucleotides, the CDR3 is TGTGCCAGCAGCTCCCCAGGGCAGGGGTATGGCTACACCTTC.

This clone has more than one count but fewer than ten. This chain uses TRBV9 with TRBJ2-7; weak D call: TRBD1 (5 bases). Germline CDR1 is SGDLS and CDR2 is YYNGEE. The V end lost 0 bases, the J end lost 0 bases, and 10 bases lay between the germline ends. The length of the CDR3 is 15 residues. Here the CDR3 reads CASSVGRGISYEQYF. The CDR3 DNA reads as TGTGCCAGCAGCGTAGGAAGGGGAATCTCCTACGAGCAGTACTTC.

This clone came up many times. The CDR3 DNA reads TGTGCTAGTGGTTTCCAAGTAGCTGAAGCTTTCTTT. It encodes CASGFQVAEAFF. The chain couples TRBV12-5 to TRBJ1-1; D ambiguous. V was pared by 3 bases and J by 6 bases, with 8 bases between. CDR1 is LGHNT, CDR2 FRNRAP, per germline. This CDR3 has 12 amino acids.

This rearrangement joins TRBV5-4 to TRBJ2-7; 7 bases match TRBD1. This CDR3 contains 14 residues. The germline gives CDR1 SGHNT, CDR2 YYREEE (reference sequence). V lost 0 bases to trimming and J lost 5 bases; unmatched junction nucleotides: 5. CDR3 DNA: TGTGCCAGCAGCTTGGGAGGGACAGAAAACGAGCAGTACTTC. It yields the protein CASSLGGTENEQYF.

This clone was picked up one time. The gene calls are TRBV14 and TRBJ1-1, with a weak D call TRBD1 (5 bases). V was cut by 6 bases and J by 4 bases, with 12 bases left in between. The CDR3 runs to 13 residues. From germline, CDR1 is SGHDN and CDR2 FVKESK. The CDR3 bases are TGTGCCAGCAGGCGGGGCTTGGGCACTGAAGCTTTCTTT. It encodes CASRRGLGTEAFF.

The chain is built from TRBV7-2 and TRBJ1-5; 7 nucleotides line up with TRBD1. V trimming: 3 bases; J trimming: 5 bases; junction bases outside the gene matches: 7. CDR1 SGHTA and CDR2 FQGNSA come from the germline V gene. The CDR3 is made up of 15 amino acids. The CDR3 DNA sequence: TGTGCCAGCAGCTTCCGACAGGGTGGCGATCAGCCCCAGCATTTT. Translation gives CASSFRQGGDQPQHF.

With respect to this clone: Germline is not matched at one junction end, which may reflect a read error. This chain uses TRBV4-3 with TRBJ2-1, with 13 bases lining up with TRBD2. This CDR3 has 15 residues. Germline V gives CDR1 LGHNA, CDR2 YSLEER. CDR3 in DNA: TGCGCCAGCAGCCAAGATTTACTAGCGGGGGGGCGTAAGATCTTC. This encodes CASSQDLLAGGRKIF.